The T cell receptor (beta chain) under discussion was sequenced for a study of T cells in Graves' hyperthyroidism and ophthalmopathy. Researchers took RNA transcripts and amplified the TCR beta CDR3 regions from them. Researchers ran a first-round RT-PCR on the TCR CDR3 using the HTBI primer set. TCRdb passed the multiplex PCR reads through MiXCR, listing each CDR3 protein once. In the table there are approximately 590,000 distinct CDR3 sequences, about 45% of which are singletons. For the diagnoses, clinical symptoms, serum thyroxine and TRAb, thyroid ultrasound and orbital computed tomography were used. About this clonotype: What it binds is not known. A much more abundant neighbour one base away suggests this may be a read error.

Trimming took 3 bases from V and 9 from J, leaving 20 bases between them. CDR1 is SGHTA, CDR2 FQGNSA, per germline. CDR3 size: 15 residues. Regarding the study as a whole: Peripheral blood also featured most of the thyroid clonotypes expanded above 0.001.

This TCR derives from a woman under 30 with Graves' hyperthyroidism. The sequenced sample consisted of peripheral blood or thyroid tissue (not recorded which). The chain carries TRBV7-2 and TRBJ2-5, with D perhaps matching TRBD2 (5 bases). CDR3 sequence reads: CASSLERAIIGPQYF. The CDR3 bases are TGTGCCAGCAGCTTGGAGAGGGCCATCATCGGACCCCAGTACTTC.